There are a few counts of the clone carrying this T cell receptor (beta chain). This sample was taken from a study of blood T cell repertoires in COVID-19. About the research overall: Researchers got acute and convalescent COVID-19 samples from the United States, Italy and Spain.

Profiling relied on immunoSEQ multiplex PCR, and the TCRdb table lists in-frame clones only, not all of them. Counted here are 120,000 or so clones, 80% to 85% occurring once; the ten biggest clones make up approximately 3.9%. The source of this sequence is a woman in her forties or fifties with acute or convalescent COVID-19. The sequenced sample consisted of peripheral blood.

CDR3 protein: CAISEGTGAAEAFF. In DNA, the CDR3 is TGTGCCATCAGTGAAGGGACAGGGGCAGCTGAAGCTTTCTTT. This sequence joins TRBV10-3 and TRBJ1-1, with 10 bases matching TRBD1. CDR3 length: 14 amino acids. The V gene end was trimmed by 3 bases and the J gene end by 6 bases; junction bases not matched to a gene: 4. Per germline, CDR1 ENHRY and CDR2 SYGVKD.